A selection of T cell receptor beta chains follows, all from one sample in a study of blood T cell repertoires in COVID-19. Some clones are missing from TCRdb's copy, which holds only in-frame ones; the method was immunoSEQ multiplex PCR. The data show about 27,000 clones, with about 80% seen just once and about 39% held by the top ten. The specimen sequenced was peripheral blood. The receptors shown here come from an elderly woman with acute or convalescent COVID-19. The CDR3 runs from the conserved cysteine through the conserved F or W.

v_gene	j_gene	CDR3aa
TRBV28	TRBJ1-5	CASGLEGNQPQHF
TRBV4-1	TRBJ1-1	CASSQEGSLNTEAFF
TRBV9	TRBJ1-1	CASSVEEKAEAFF
TRBV6-5	TRBJ2-7	CASSYQQGAEQYF
TRBV7-9	TRBJ2-5	CASSPREGAETQYF
TRBV5-1	TRBJ1-5	CASSLEGASNQPQHF
TRBV3-1/TRBV3-2	TRBJ1-4	CASSQDGKLFF
TRBV27	TRBJ2-1	CASSLWATSGRNEQFF
TRBV4-1	TRBJ2-7	CASSQDERVGYEQYF
TRBV10-3	TRBJ2-3	CAIREDITTDRGAQYF
TRBV7-2	TRBJ2-7	CASSLGLIGEQYF
TRBV7-8	TRBJ1-6	CASTTGAEGANSPLHF
TRBV9	TRBJ2-3	CASSRTFTDTQYF
TRBV10-1	TRBJ2-1	CASSENLGANEQFF
TRBV11-2	TRBJ2-1	CASSLIPTGVGPNEQFF
TRBV28	TRBJ2-7	CASSPTGAGSYEQYF
TRBV19	TRBJ1-1	CASSILRTGTPEAFF
TRBV28	TRBJ1-2	CASSFGDISGYTF
TRBV9	TRBJ1-6	CASSVGQTDNSPLHF
TRBV28	TRBJ2-1	CASSALPRTSPLHFF
TRBV6-5	TRBJ1-6	CASSRSGQAVPLHF
TRBV30	TRBJ1-4	CAWSPDRGEKLFF
TRBV30	TRBJ1-5	CAWRPTGGRDQPQHF
TRBV30	TRBJ1-3	CGWGAGNTIYF
TRBV14	TRBJ1-2	CASSQDRSNYGYTF
TRBV28	TRBJ2-1	CASSLYGTGSNEQFF
TRBV19	TRBJ1-4	CASRGATNEKLFF
TRBV19	TRBJ2-5	CASSISRLAGKQETQYF
TRBV6-5	TRBJ1-5	CARHGGVISQPQHF